This passage covers 26 T cell receptor beta chains from one sample sequenced in a study of regulatory T cells in long-lasting Graves disease. The sample's time point: persistent/refractory GD, antithyroid drugs over 5 years with positive TRAb. Making the TCR library involved RNA that had been extracted from PBMCs. Building of the TCR beta libraries involved iRepertoire HTBI primers and Arm-PCR of CDR3 regions. From the multiplex PCR reads, TCRdb called clonotypes with MiXCR, one entry per CDR3 protein. The sample holds hundreds of thousands of distinct CDR3 sequences, under 25% seen once. The source material was peripheral blood mononuclear cells (PBMCs), sampled when the disease was refractory, from a patient treated with antithyroid drugs. The source of these receptors is a female donor with Graves disease.

This clonotype was observed many times. The J gene is TRBJ1-4, the V gene TRBV7-2; D is undetermined. The CDR3 sequence is 15 residues long. Germline loops: CDR1 SGHTA, CDR2 FQGNSA. V lost 4 bases and J lost 0, with 9 bases in between. The CDR3, as DNA: TGTGCCAGCAGCTCCAACACCGCAACTAATGAAAAACTGTTTTTT. It yields the protein CASSSNTATNEKLFF.

This clonotype appeared a few times. The chain uses TRBV28 and TRBJ2-2; the D gene is possibly TRBD1 (6 bases). From germline, CDR1 is MDHEN and CDR2 SYDVKM. The CDR3 contains 14 residues. Trimming shortened V by 8 bases and J by 3 bases, and 13 bases separated the two germline ends. The CDR3 DNA follows: TGTGCCAGCGCCTCGGGACAAGACACCGGGGAGCTGTTTTTT. It translates to CASASGQDTGELFF.

This clonotype was recorded many times. The gene calls are TRBV28 and TRBJ1-5, with 10 bases lining up with TRBD1. The CDR3 runs 15 residues. Germline V gene data show CDR1 as MDHEN and CDR2 as SYDVKM. The V and J ends lost 6 bases and 1 base, in that order; junction bases with no gene match: 3. CDR3 residues: CASRTGGPSNQPQHF. The CDR3, as DNA: TGTGCCAGCAGGACAGGGGGCCCAAGCAATCAGCCCCAGCATTTT.

This clonotype showed up many times. The J gene is TRBJ1-1, the V gene TRBV28, with D perhaps TRBD1 (5 bases). Per the germline V gene, CDR1 is MDHEN and CDR2 is SYDVKM. Trimming shortened V by 5 bases and J by 10 bases, and 11 bases separated the two germline ends. CDR3 length: 11 amino acids. CDR3: CASSSRVRAFF. The CDR3 region has the DNA TGTGCCAGCAGTAGCAGGGTACGAGCTTTCTTT.

This clonotype was seen at least ten times. The chain combines TRBV6-1 with TRBJ1-1; 8 bases match TRBD1. Trimming took 6 bases from V and 4 from J; bases not matched to a gene: 7. CDR1 and CDR2 (germline): MNHNS, SASEGT. This CDR3 spans 14 amino acids. CDR3 bases: TGTGCCAGCAGGTCACAGGGGGTAGGCACTGAAGCTTTCTTT. Its translation: CASRSQGVGTEAFF.

Regarding this clonotype: This sequence may be a read error, since a much larger clone differs from it by one base. This chain uses TRBV9 with TRBJ2-7, with TRBD1 matching over 8 bases. Germline lookup yields CDR1 SGDLS and CDR2 YYNGEE. The CDR3 consists of 14 residues. The CDR3 is CVSSPGGARYEQYF. The CDR3, as DNA: TGTGTCAGCAGCCCAGGGGGCGCGAGGTACGAGCAGTACTTC. Combining the CDR3 with reference TRBV9 and TRBJ2-7 gives the whole variable domain DSGVTQTPKHLITATGQRVTLRCSPRSGDLSVYWYQQSLDQGLQFLIQYYNGEERAKGNILERFSAQQFPDLHSELNLSSLELGDSALYFCVSSPGGARYEQYFGPGTRLTVT.

The table lists this clonotype with many counts. The CDR3 spells CASSFLDITRSYGYTF. The CDR3 DNA sequence: TGTGCCAGCAGTTTCCTCGACATAACCCGGAGCTATGGCTACACCTTC. This chain connects TRBV28 to TRBJ1-2, with D unclear. CDR3 length: 16 amino acids. The germline gives CDR1 MDHEN, CDR2 SYDVKM. V lost 3 bases and J lost 4, with 18 bases in between.

The gene calls are TRBV3-1 and TRBJ2-1, with TRBD2 matching 11 bases. Germline loops: CDR1 LGHDT, CDR2 YNNKEL (reference sequence). With V trimmed by 4 bases and J by 9 bases, 17 bases remained unmatched. This CDR3 spans 18 amino acids. The CDR3 sequence is CASSPGSLAGGPGVEQFF. CDR3 nucleotides: TGTGCCAGCAGCCCAGGGTCTCTAGCGGGAGGACCGGGGGTTGAGCAGTTCTTC.

The chain carries TRBV5-6 and TRBJ2-5, with TRBD2 as a possible D gene (6 bases). Trimming removed 2 bases from V and 4 bases from J, with 18 bases in between. From germline, CDR1 is SGHDT and CDR2 YYEEEE. This CDR3 is built from 16 residues. CDR3 loop: CASSLYRDPGGETQYF. DNA for the CDR3: TGTGCCAGCAGCTTATACCGGGACCCCGGGGGAGAGACCCAGTACTTC.

The CDR3: CSARVKGVDEKLFF. Here the CDR3 DNA reads TGCAGTGCTAGAGTCAAGGGCGTCGATGAAAAACTGTTTTTT. The chain joins TRBV20-1 to TRBJ1-4; D ambiguous. The germline gives CDR1 DFQATT, CDR2 SNEGSKA (reference sequence). V was clipped by 1 base and J by 6 bases, with 12 bases between them. The CDR3 is made up of 14 amino acids.

For this clonotype: This may come from a read error, since a much larger clone is one base off. The chain employs TRBV28 and TRBJ2-5, with 8 bases aligning to TRBD2. Germline CDR1 reads MDHEN; CDR2 reads SYDVKM. CDR3 length equals 16 residues. Trimming at V came to 11 bases and at J to 1 base, leaving 15 bases not matched to a gene. CDR3 region: CAGTARLAGLQETQYF. The CDR3 DNA reads TGTGCCGGCACAGCCCGGCTAGCGGGCCTCCAAGAGACCCAGTACTTC.

The chain combines TRBV7-9 with TRBJ2-5, with TRBD1 as a possible D gene (6 bases). The CDR3 runs 14 residues. V shed 5 bases and J shed 4 bases, with 14 bases lying between them. Germline CDR1 SEHNR, CDR2 FQNEAQ (reference sequence). This chain's CDR3 is CASSRRGLVETQYF. CDR3 nucleotide sequence: TGTGCCAGCAGCCGCAGGGGTTTAGTAGAGACCCAGTACTTC.

The chain couples TRBV5-1 to TRBJ1-1; maybe TRBD1 (6 bases). The germline CDR1 and CDR2 sequences are SGHRS and YFSETQ. CDR3 length equals 11 residues. V lost 4 bases to trimming and J lost 8 bases, with 9 bases between them. CDR3 nucleotides: TGCGCCAGCAGCACCGGACAGGAAGCTTTCTTT. As protein: CASSTGQEAFF.

This clonotype appeared many times. The chain combines TRBV10-3 with TRBJ1-4, with D unresolved. The CDR3 is 15 residues long. Germline V CDR1 and CDR2: ENHRY, SYGVKD. V shed 2 bases and J shed 0 bases, with 7 bases lying between them. The CDR3 bases are TGTGCCATCAGTGAGGACGGTCCAACTAATGAAAAACTGTTTTTT. Amino acids: CAISEDGPTNEKLFF.

Note on this clonotype: A read error may be the cause here, since a much bigger clone is one base away. The CDR3 end shows no conserved phenylalanine or tryptophan, and so a read error is likely. The J gene is TRBJ2-7, the V gene TRBV28, with D perhaps TRBD1 (6 bases). V was clipped by 6 bases and J by 2 bases, with 11 bases between them. The CDR3 spans 13 residues. Germline V gene data show CDR1 as MDHEN and CDR2 as SYDVKM. The CDR3 DNA is TGTGCCAGCAGGGACAGAACAACCTACGAGCAGTACCTC. It encodes CASRDRTTYEQYL.

This clonotype was found a few times. V usage is TRBV9 and J usage is TRBJ1-6; no clear D gene. Trimming shortened V by 0 bases and J by 10 bases, and 14 bases separated the two germline ends. CDR1 and CDR2 (germline): SGDLS, YYNGEE. The CDR3 has 15 amino acids. This CDR3 reads CASSVDPGIGSPLHF. The CDR3 nucleotides are TGTGCCAGCAGCGTAGATCCGGGAATCGGGTCACCCCTCCACTTT.

This clonotype was picked up many times. This chain joins TRBV7-9 and TRBJ2-7; TRBD1 matches 8 bases. V gave up 6 bases and J gave up 0 bases; unmatched junction bases: 7. Looked up from germline, CDR1 is SEHNR and CDR2 is FQNEAQ (reference sequence). The CDR3 runs to 15 residues. CDR3 residues: CASSFGQGGSYEQYF. The CDR3 DNA is TGTGCCAGCAGTTTCGGACAGGGAGGCTCCTACGAGCAGTACTTC.

The genes are TRBV27 and TRBJ2-1; 10 bases fit TRBD2. The V gene end was trimmed by 5 bases and the J gene end by 2 bases; junction bases not matched to a gene: 9. CDR1 and CDR2 (germline): MNHEY, SMNVEV (reference sequence). The CDR3 covers 17 residues. The CDR3 loop reads CASSPYPSGGTYNEQFF. The DNA of the CDR3 is TGTGCCAGCAGTCCCTATCCTAGCGGGGGAACCTACAATGAGCAGTTCTTC.

This clonotype was seen at least ten times. A much larger clone sits a single nucleotide away, making a read error possible. The chain combines TRBV13 with TRBJ1-2, with a possible D match to TRBD1 (6 bases). The V gene's germline CDR1 is PRHDT and CDR2 FYEKMQ (reference sequence). V was trimmed by 6 bases and J by 2 bases, leaving 10 bases between them. There are 13 residues in the CDR3. CDR3 protein: CASRVTGNYGYTF. In nucleotides, the CDR3 is TGTGCCAGCAGGGTTACAGGGAACTATGGCTACACCTTC.

The chain carries TRBV5-1 and TRBJ2-4; TRBD1 aligns across 8 bases. CDR1 and CDR2 (germline): SGHRS, YFSETQ. This CDR3 region has 14 residues. Trimming removed 3 bases from V and 5 bases from J; junction bases left unmatched: 4. The CDR3: CASSSGGFENIQYF. DNA of the CDR3: TGCGCCAGCAGCTCAGGGGGCTTCGAAAACATTCAGTACTTC.

The chain is built from TRBV7-9 and TRBJ2-7; TRBD2 agrees at 9 bases. CDR3 length: 17 amino acids. The V gene end was trimmed by 4 bases and the J gene end by 5 bases; junction bases not matched to a gene: 15. Germline loops: CDR1 SEHNR, CDR2 FQNEAQ (reference sequence). The CDR3 region is CASSSLASGKLSHEQYF. The CDR3, as DNA: TGTGCCAGCAGCTCCCTGGCTAGCGGGAAACTATCCCACGAGCAGTACTTC.

This clonotype was counted many times. This sequence joins TRBV2 and TRBJ1-6; D is ambiguous. In germline, CDR1 is SNHLY, CDR2 FYNNEI. V dropped 8 bases and J dropped 5 bases, with 28 bases sitting between them. The CDR3 contains 19 residues. This CDR3 reads CASSIERPEATFDNSPLHF. The CDR3 bases are TGTGCCAGCTCCATTGAGCGTCCGGAGGCTACTTTCGATAATTCACCCCTCCACTTT.

This clonotype was counted only a few times. The rearrangement uses TRBV5-4 and TRBJ1-2, with 12 bases lining up with TRBD1. Per the germline V gene, CDR1 is SGHNT and CDR2 is YYREEE (reference sequence). The V gene end was trimmed by 0 bases and the J gene end by 7 bases; junction bases not matched to a gene: 4. The length of the CDR3 is 15 residues. The CDR3 DNA sequence: TGTGCCAGCAGCTTGGTGGGACAGGGGGCACGTGGCTACACCTTC. Amino acid sequence: CASSLVGQGARGYTF.

The chain has TRBV24-1 and TRBJ1-6; 7 positions agree with TRBD1. V dropped 2 bases and J dropped 7; count of bases not matched to a gene: 7. The germline CDR1 and CDR2 sequences are KGHDR and SFDVKD. The CDR3 totals 16 residues. The CDR3 region has the DNA TGTGCCACCAGTGATTCCCAGGGGGGCGCCAATTCACCCCTCCACTTT. Amino acids: CATSDSQGGANSPLHF.

This clonotype was seen only a few times. V and J are TRBV10-3 and TRBJ2-7; no definite D call. The length of the CDR3 is 12 residues. Germline-derived CDR1 and CDR2 are ENHRY and SYGVKD. Trimming took off 0 bases at V and 10 bases at J, with 10 bases between the two ends. Written as DNA, the CDR3 is TGTGCCATCAGTGAGTCTAGAGAGCTCCAGTACTTC. The encoded protein is CAISESRELQYF.

This clonotype was seen only a few times. This chain uses TRBV9 with TRBJ1-6, with 8 positions matching TRBD1. CDR3 length: 15 amino acids. The germline V gene has CDR1 SGDLS and CDR2 YYNGEE. J lost 8 bases, V lost 4 bases, and 8 bases had no gene match. The CDR3 sequence: CASSPSTGAYSPLHF. Written as DNA, the CDR3 is TGTGCCAGCAGCCCATCGACAGGGGCTTATTCACCCCTCCACTTT.